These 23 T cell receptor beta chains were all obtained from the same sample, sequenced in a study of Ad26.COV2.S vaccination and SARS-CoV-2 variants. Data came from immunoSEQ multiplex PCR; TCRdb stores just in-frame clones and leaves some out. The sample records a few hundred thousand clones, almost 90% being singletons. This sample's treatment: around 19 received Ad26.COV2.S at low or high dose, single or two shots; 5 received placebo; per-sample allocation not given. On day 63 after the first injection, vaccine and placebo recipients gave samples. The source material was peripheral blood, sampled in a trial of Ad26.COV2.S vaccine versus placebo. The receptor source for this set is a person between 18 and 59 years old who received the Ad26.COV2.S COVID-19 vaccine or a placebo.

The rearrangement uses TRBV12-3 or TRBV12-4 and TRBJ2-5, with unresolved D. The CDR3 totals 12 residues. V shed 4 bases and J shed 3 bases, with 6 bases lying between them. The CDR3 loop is CASSSAKETQYF. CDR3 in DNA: TGTGCCAGCAGTTCCGCGAAAGAGACCCAGTACTTC.

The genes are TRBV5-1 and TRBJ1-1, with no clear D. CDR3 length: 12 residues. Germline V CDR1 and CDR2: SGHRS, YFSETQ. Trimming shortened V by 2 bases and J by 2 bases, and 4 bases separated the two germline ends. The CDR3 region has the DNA TGCGCCAGCAGCTTCGGAAACACTGAAGCTTTCTTT. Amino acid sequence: CASSFGNTEAFF.

This CDR3 reads CASSPWTGGNTEAFF. As DNA, the CDR3 is TGTGCCAGCAGCCCCTGGACAGGGGGGAACACTGAAGCTTTCTTT. The rearrangement links TRBV7-9 to TRBJ1-1, with 10 bases that match TRBD1. The CDR3 runs to 15 residues. CDR1 and CDR2 (germline): SEHNR, FQNEAQ (reference sequence). V was clipped by 5 bases and J by 1 base; unmatched bases: 4.

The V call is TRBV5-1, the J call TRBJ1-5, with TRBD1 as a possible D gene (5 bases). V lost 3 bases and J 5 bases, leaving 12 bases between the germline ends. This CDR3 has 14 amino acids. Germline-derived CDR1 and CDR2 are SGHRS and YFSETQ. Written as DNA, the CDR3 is TGCGCCAGCAGCTCCCAGGGAGGGGATCAGCCCCAGCATTTT. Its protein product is CASSSQGGDQPQHF.

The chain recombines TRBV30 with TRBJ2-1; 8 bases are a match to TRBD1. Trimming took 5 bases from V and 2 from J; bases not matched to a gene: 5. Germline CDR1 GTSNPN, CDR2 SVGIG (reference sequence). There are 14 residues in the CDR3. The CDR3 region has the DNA TGTGCCTGGGCCGGGACAGGCCCCTACAATGAGCAGTTCTTC. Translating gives CAWAGTGPYNEQFF.

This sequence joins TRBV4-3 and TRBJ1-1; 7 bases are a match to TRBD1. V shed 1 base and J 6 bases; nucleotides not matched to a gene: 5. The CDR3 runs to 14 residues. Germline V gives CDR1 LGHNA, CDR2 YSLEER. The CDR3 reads CASSQGTGASEAFF. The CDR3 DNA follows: TGCGCCAGCAGCCAAGGCACAGGGGCCTCTGAAGCTTTCTTT.

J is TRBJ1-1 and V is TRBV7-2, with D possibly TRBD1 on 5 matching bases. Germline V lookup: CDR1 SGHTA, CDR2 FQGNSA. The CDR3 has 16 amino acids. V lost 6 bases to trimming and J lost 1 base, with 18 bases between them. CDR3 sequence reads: CASSPAGRGQNTEAFF. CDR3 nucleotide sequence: TGTGCCAGCAGTCCAGCCGGGAGGGGTCAGAACACTGAAGCTTTCTTT.

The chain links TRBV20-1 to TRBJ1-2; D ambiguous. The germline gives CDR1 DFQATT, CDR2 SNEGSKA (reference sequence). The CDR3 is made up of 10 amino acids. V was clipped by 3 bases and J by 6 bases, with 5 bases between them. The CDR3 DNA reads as TGCAGTGCTAGGTCAGATGGCTACACCTTC. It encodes CSARSDGYTF.

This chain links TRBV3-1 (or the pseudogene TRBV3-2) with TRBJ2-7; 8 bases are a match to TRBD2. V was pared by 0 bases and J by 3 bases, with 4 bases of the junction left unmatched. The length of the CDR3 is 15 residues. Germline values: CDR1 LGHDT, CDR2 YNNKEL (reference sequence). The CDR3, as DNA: TGTGCCAGCAGCCAAGAACCTAGCGGGCTCTACGAGCAGTACGTC. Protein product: CASSQEPSGLYEQYV.

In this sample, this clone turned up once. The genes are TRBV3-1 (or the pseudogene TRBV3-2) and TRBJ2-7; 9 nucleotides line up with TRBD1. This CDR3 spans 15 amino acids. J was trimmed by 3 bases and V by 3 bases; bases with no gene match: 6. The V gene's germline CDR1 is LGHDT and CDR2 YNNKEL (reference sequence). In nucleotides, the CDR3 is TGTGCCAGCAGCCAGCAGACAGGGGGGTTCTACGAGCAGTACTTC. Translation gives CASSQQTGGFYEQYF.

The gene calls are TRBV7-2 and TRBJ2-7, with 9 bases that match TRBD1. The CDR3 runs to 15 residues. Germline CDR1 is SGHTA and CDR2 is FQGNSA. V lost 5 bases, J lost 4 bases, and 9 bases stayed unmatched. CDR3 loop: CASSLTSGQGYEQYF. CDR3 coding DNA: TGTGCCAGCAGCCTAACTTCGGGACAGGGTTACGAGCAGTACTTC.

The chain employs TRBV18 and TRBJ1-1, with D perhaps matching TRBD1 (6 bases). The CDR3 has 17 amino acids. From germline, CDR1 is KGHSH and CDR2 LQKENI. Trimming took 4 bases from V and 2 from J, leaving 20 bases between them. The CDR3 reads CASSLLDRTRTNTEAFF. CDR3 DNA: TGTGCCAGCTCACTACTCGACAGGACCCGTACCAACACTGAAGCTTTCTTT.

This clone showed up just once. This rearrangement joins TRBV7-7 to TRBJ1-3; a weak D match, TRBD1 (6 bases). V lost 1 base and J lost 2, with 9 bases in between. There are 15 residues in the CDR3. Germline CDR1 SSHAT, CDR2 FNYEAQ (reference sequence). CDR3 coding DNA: TGTGCCAGCAGCTTAGGCAGGGGACCTGGAAACACCATATATTTT. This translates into CASSLGRGPGNTIYF.

CDR3 nucleotide sequence: TGCGCCAGCAGCCAAGTACGCGGGGAGGACACTGAAGCTTTCTTT. It encodes CASSQVRGEDTEAFF. J is TRBJ1-1 and V is TRBV4-1; D gene uncertain. Germline values: CDR1 MGHRA, CDR2 YSYEKL. Trimming stripped 1 base from V and 3 bases from J, with 12 bases between. CDR3 size: 15 residues.

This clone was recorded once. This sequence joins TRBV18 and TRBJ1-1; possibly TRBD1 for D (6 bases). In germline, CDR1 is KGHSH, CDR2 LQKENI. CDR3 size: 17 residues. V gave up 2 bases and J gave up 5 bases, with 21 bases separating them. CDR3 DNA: TGTGCCAGCTCACCAAGCCGAAAGACAGGACGCTGGACTGAAGCTTTCTTT. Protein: CASSPSRKTGRWTEAFF.

The DNA for the CDR3 is TGTGCCTGGAGTGTAGGGCTACTCACTGAAGCTTTCTTT. Its translation is CAWSVGLLTEAFF. V gene TRBV30 combines with J gene TRBJ1-1; D is undetermined. Trimming stripped 0 bases from V and 4 bases from J, with 9 bases between. The germline gives CDR1 GTSNPN, CDR2 SVGIG (reference sequence). The CDR3 sequence is 13 residues long.

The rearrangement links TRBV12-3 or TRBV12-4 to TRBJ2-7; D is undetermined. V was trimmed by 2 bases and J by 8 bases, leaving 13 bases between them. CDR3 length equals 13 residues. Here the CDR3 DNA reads TGTGCCAGCAGTTTAAAGGACCAGAGGAAGCAGTACTTC. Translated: CASSLKDQRKQYF.

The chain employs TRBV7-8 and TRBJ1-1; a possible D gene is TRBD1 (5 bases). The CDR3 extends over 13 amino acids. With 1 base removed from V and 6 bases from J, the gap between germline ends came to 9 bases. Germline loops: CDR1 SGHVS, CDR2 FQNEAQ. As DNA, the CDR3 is TGTGCCAGCAGCTTAGGGCAGGGCCCTGAAGCTTTCTTT. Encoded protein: CASSLGQGPEAFF.

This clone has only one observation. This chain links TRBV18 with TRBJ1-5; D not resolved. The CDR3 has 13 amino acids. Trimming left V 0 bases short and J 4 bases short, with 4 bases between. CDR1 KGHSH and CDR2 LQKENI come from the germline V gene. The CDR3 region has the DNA TGTGCCAGCTCACCACCTGAAAATCAGCCCCAGCATTTT. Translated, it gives CASSPPENQPQHF.

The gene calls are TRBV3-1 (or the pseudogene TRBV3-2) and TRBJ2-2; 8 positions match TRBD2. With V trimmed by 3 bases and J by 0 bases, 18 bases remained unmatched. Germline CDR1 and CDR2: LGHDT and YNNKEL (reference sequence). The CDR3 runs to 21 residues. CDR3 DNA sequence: TGTGCCAGCAGCCACCGTCGTGGCGGGGGGTTTGTGTACACGAACACCGGGGAGCTGTTTTTT. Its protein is CASSHRRGGGFVYTNTGELFF.

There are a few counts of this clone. This CDR3 is CASSFRQATDYTF. DNA of the CDR3: TGTGCCAGCAGCTTTCGACAGGCGACGGACTACACCTTC. The chain combines TRBV7-2 with TRBJ1-2, with a weak D call TRBD1 (6 bases). This CDR3 is built from 13 residues. Trimming took 3 bases from V and 10 from J, leaving 15 bases between them. Germline V gene data show CDR1 as SGHTA and CDR2 as FQGNSA.

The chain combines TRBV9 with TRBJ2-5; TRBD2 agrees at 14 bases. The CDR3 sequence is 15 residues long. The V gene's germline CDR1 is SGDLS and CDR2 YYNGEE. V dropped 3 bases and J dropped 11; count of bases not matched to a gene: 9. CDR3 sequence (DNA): TGTGCCAGCAGCGGAGAGGGACTAGCGGGGGAAAGGCAGTACTTC. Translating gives CASSGEGLAGERQYF.

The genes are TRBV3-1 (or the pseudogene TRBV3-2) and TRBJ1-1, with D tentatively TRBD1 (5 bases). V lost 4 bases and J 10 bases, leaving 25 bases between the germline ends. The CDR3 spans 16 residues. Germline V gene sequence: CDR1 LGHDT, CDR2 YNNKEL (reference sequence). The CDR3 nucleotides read TGTGCCAGCAGCCGCCGTCGGGGGGTCAGAGTTAACGGAGCTTTCTTT. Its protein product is CASSRRRGVRVNGAFF.